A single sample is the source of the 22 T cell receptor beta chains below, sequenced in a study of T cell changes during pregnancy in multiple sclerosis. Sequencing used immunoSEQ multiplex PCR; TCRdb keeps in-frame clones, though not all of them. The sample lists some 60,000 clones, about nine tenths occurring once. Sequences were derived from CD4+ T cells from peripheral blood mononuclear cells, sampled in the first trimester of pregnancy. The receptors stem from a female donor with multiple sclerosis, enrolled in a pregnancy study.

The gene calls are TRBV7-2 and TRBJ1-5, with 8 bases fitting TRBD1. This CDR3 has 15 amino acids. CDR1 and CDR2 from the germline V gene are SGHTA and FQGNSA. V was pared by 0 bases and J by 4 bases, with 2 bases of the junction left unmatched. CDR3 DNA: TGTGCCAGCAGCTTAGCGGGACAGGTTAATCAGCCCCAGCATTTT. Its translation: CASSLAGQVNQPQHF.

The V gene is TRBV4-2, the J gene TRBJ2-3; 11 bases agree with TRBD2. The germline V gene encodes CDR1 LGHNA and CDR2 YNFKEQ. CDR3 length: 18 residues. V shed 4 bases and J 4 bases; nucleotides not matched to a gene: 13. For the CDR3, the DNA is TGTGCCAGCAGCCGGGAGCTCTTTAGCGGGGGGGGCCCAGATACGCAGTATTTT. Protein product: CASSRELFSGGGPDTQYF.

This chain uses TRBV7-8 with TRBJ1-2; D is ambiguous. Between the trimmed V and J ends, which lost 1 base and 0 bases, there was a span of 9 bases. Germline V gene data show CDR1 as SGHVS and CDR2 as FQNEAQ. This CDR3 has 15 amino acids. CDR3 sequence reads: CASSLDQRANYGYTF. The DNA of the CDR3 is TGTGCCAGCAGCTTAGACCAGCGAGCTAACTATGGCTACACCTTC.

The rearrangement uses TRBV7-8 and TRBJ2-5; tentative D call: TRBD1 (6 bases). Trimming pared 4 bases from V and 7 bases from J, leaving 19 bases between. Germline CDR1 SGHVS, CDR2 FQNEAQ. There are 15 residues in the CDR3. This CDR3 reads CASSSRTAYAGTQYF. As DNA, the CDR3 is TGTGCCAGCAGCTCTAGGACAGCGTACGCTGGGACCCAGTACTTC. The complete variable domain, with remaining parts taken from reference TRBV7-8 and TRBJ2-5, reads GAGVSQSPRYKVAKRGQDVALRCDPISGHVSLFWYQQALGQGPEFLTYFQNEAQLDKSGLPSDRFFAERPEGSVSTLKIQRTQQEDSAVYLCASSSRTAYAGTQYFGPGTRLLVL.

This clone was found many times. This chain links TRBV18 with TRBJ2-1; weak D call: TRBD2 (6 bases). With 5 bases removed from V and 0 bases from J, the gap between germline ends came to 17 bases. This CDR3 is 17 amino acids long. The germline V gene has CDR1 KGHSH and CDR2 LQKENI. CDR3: CASSYQEGKGSYNEQFF. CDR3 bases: TGTGCCAGCTCATACCAGGAGGGGAAAGGCTCCTACAATGAGCAGTTCTTC. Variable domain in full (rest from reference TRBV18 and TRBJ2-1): NAGVMQNPRHLVRRRGQEARLRCSPMKGHSHVYWYRQLPEEGLKFMVYLQKENIIDESGMPKERFSAEFPKEGPSILRIQQVVRGDSAAYFCASSYQEGKGSYNEQFFGPGTRLTVL.

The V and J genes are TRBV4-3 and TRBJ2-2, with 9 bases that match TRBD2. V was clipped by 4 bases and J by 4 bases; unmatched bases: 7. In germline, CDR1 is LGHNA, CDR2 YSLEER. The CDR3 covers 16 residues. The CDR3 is CASSPRGGASTGELFF. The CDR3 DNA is TGCGCCAGCAGCCCTCGCGGGGGGGCGAGCACCGGGGAGCTGTTTTTT.

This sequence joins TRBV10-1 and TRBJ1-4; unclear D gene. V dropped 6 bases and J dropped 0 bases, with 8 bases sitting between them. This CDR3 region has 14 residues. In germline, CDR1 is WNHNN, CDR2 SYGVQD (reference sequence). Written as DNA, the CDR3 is TGCGCCAGCAGACAGAGTTCAACTAATGAAAAACTGTTTTTT. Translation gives CASRQSSTNEKLFF.

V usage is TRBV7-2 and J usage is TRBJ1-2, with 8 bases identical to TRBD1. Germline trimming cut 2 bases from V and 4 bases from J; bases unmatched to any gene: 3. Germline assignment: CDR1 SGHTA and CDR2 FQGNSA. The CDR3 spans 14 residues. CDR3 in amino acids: CASSLRDRPYGYTF. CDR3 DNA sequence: TGTGCCAGCAGCTTAAGGGACAGGCCCTATGGCTACACCTTC.

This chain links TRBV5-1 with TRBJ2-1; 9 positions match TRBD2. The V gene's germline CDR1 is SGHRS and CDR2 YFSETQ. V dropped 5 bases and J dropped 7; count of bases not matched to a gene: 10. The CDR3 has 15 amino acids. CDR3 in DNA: TGCGCCAGCAGGGGTCGACTAGCGGCACAAAATGAGCAGTTCTTC. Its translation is CASRGRLAAQNEQFF.

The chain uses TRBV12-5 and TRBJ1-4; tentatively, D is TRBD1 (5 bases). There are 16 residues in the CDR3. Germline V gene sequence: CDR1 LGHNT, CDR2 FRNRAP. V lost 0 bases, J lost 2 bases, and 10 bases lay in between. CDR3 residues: CASGLVLGGTNEKLFF. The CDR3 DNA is TGTGCTAGTGGTTTGGTACTTGGGGGGACTAATGAAAAACTGTTTTTT.

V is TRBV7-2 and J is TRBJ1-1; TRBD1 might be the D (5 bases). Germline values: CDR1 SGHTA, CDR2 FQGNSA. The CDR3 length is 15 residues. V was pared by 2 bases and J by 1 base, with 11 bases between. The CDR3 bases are TGTGCCAGCAGCTTAATGACAGCTTCGAACACTGAAGCTTTCTTT. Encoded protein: CASSLMTASNTEAFF.

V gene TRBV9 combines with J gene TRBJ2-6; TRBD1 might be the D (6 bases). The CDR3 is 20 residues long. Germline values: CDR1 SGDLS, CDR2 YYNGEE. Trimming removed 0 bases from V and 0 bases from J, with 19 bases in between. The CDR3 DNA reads TGTGCCAGCAGCGTAGACCCGTACCGTACAGGGCCCTCTGGGGCCAACGTCCTGACTTTC. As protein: CASSVDPYRTGPSGANVLTF.

CDR3 in amino acids: CASSKDRVAGNTIYF. The CDR3, as DNA: TGTGCCAGCAGCAAGGACAGGGTAGCAGGAAACACCATATATTTT. The V and J genes are TRBV7-6 and TRBJ1-3; 8 nucleotides align to TRBD1. Germline CDR1 and CDR2: SGHVS and FNYEAQ. After removal of 5 bases from V and 4 bases from J, the junction contained 7 bases not matched to a gene. The CDR3 runs 15 residues.

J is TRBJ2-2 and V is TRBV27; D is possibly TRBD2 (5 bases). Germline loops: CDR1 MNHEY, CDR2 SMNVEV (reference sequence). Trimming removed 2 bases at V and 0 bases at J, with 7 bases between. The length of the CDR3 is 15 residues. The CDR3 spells CASSLHGTNTGELFF. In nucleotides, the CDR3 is TGTGCCAGCAGTTTACACGGGACGAACACCGGGGAGCTGTTTTTT.

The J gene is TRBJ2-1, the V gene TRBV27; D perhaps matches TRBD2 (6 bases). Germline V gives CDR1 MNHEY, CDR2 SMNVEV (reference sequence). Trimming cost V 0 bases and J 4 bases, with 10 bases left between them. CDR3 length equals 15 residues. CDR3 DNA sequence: TGTGCCAGCAGTTTATCGGGGGGAAGTTACAATGAGCAGTTCTTC. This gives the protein CASSLSGGSYNEQFF.

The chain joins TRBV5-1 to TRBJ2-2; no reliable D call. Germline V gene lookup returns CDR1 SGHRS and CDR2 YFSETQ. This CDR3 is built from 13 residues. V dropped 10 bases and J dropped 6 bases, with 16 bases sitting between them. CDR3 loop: CASSLRVAGELFF. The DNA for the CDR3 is TGCGCCTCCTCCCTTCGGGTGGCCGGGGAGCTGTTTTTT. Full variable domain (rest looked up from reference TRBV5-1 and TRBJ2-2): KAGVTQTPRYLIKTRGQQVTLSCSPISGHRSVSWYQQTPGQGLQFLFEYFSETQRNKGNFPGRFSGRQFSNSRSEMNVSTLELGDSALYLCASSLRVAGELFFGEGSRLTVL.

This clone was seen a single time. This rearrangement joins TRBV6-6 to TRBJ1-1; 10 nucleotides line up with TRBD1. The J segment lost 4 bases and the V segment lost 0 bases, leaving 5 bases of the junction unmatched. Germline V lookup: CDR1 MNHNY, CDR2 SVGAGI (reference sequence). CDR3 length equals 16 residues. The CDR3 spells CASSYSLGQGITEAFF. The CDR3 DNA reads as TGTGCCAGCAGTTACTCTCTGGGACAGGGGATCACTGAAGCTTTCTTT.

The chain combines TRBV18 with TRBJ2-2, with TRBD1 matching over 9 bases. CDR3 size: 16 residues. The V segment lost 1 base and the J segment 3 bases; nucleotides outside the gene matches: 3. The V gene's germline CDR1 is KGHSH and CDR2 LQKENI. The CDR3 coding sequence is TGTGCCAGCTCACCACGGGACAGGGCGGACACCGGGGAGCTGTTTTTT. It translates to CASSPRDRADTGELFF.

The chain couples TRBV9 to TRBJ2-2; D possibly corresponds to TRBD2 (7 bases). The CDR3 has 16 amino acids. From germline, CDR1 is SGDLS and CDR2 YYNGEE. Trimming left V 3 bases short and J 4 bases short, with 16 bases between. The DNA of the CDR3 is TGTGCCAGCAGCGGTCACTCCGGGGGGCCCACCGGGGAGCTGTTTTTT. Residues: CASSGHSGGPTGELFF.

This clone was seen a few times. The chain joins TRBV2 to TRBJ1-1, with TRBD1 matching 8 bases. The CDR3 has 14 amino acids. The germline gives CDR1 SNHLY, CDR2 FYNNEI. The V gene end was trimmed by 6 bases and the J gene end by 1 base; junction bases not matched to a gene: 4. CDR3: CASRGDRRNTEAFF. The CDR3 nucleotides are TGTGCCAGCAGGGGGGACAGGAGGAACACTGAAGCTTTCTTT.

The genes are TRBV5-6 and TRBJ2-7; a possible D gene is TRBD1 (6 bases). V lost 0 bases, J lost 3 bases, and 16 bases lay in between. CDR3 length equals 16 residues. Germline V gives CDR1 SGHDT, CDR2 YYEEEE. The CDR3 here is CASSLGGQGRSYEQYF. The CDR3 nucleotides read TGTGCCAGCAGCTTGGGGGGGCAGGGAAGAAGCTACGAGCAGTACTTC. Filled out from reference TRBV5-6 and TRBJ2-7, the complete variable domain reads DAGVTQSPTHLIKTRGQQVTLRCSPKSGHDTVSWYQQALGQGPQFIFQYYEEEERQRGNFPDRFSGHQFPNYSSELNVNALLLGDSALYLCASSLGGQGRSYEQYFGPGTRLTVT.

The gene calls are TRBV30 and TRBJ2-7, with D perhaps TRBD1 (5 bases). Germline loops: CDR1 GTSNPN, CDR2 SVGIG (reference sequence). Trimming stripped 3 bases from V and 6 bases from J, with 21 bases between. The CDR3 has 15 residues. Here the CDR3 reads CAWRGIRRERAEQYF. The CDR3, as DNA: TGTGCCTGGAGGGGAATTCGCAGGGAACGGGCCGAGCAGTACTTC.